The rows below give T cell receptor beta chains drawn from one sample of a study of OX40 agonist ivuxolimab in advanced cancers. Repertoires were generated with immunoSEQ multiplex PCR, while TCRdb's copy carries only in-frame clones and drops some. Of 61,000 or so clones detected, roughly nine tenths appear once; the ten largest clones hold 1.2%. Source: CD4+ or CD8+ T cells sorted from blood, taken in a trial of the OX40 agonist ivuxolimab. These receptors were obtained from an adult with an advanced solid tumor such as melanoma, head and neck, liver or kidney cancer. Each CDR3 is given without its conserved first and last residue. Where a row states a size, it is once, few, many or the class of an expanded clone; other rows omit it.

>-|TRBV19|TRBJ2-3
ASSRARQGFPDTQY
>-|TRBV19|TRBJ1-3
ASRRTGGENTIY
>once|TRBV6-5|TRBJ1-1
ASSYSGTWGTEAF
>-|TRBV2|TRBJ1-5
ASSGHSNQPQH
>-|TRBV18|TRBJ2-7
ASSPPDYEQY
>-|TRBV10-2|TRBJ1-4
ASSVPGTTNEKLF
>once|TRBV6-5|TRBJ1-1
ASSYQDRGREAF
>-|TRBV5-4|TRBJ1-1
ASSLENGWNTEAF
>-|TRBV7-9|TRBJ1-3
ASREGRSSGNTIY
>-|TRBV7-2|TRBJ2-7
ASSLEGLYEQY
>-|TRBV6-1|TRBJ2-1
ASSKDRGSYNEQF
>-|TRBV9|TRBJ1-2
ASSEGGYYGYT
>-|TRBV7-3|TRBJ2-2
ASRQGASTGELF
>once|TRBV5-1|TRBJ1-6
ASSFERNSPLH
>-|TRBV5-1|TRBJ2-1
ASSSLDVGHHEQF
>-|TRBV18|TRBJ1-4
ASSLGQGMTNEKLF
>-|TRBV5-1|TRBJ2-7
ASSLGGGGYEQY
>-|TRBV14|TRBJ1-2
ASSQAARNYGYT
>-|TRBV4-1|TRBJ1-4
ASSHKVTGPPPVATNEKLF
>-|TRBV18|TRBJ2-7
ASSTGQGRTYEQY
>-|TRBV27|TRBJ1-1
ASSLLFSTVVAEAF
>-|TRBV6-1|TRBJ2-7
ASSAGGLYTYEQY
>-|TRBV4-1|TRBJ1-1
ASSQVGPRIEAF
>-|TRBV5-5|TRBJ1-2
ASSPPQVNYGYT
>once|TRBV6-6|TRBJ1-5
ASRGRGPNQPQH
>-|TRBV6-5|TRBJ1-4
ASSSTQGATNEKLF
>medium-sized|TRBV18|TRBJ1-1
ASSPERLNRGRGSNTEAF
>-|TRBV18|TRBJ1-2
ASCGTATNYGYT
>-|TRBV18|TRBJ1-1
ASSRGQDTEAF
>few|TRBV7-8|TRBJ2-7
ASTPFQGENYEQY
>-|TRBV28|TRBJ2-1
ASSGAGVYNEQF
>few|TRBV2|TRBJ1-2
ASGGEGYT
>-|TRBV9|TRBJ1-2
ASNRDRAGYT
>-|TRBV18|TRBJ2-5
ASSKNPGLALRETQY
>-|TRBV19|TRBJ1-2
ASTVKRARGGYT
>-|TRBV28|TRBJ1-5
ASSLYQGGQPQH
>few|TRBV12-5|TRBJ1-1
ASGLGTGFEAF
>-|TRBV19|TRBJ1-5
ASSSVAGPRPQH
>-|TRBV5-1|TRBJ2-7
ASSFTQGAIPYEQY
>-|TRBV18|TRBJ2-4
ASSPPNQGMPGGAQY
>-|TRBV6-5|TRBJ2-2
ASGSPVPGELF
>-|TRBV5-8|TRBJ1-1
ASSLVQGGTEAF
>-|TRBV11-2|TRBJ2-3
ASSSQRGGSTDTQY
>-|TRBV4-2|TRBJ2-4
ASSQAKNIQY
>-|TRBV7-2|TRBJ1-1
ASSLGLSHTEAF
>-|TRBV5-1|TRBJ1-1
ASSLTGTGNTEAF
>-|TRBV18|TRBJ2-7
ASSPGLQPTYEQY
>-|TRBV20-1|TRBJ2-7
SARHSSEQY
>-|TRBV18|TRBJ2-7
ASSPQGPHDSYEQY
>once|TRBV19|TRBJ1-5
ASSYELGQPQH
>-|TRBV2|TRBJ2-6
ASRVGSGANVLT
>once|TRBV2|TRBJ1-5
ASNRQVNQPQH
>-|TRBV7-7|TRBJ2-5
ASSLGYQETQY
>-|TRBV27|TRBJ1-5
ASSSTTGTRGQPQH
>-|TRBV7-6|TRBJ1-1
ASSLGAGGLAEAF
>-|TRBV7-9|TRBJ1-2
ASSSDGWAAYGYT
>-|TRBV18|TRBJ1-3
ASSPGVSGNTIY
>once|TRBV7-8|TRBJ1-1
ASSRGTANTEAF